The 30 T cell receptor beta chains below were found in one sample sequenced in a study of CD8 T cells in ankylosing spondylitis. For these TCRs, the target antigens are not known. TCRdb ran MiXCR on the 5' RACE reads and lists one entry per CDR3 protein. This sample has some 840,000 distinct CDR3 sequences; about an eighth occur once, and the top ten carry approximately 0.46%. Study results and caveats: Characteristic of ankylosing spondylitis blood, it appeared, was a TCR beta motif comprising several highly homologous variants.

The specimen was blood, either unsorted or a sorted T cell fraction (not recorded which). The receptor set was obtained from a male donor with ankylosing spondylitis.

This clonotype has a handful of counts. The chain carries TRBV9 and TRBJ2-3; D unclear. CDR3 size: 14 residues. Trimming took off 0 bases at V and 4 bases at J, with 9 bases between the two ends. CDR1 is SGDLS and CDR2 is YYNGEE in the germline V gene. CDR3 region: CASSVGGDADTQYF. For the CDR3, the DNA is TGTGCCAGCAGCGTAGGTGGGGATGCAGATACGCAGTATTTT.

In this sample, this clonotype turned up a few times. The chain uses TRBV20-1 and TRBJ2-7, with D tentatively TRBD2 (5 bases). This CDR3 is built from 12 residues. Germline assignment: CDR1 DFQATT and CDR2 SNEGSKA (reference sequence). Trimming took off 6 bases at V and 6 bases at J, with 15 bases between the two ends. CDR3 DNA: TGCAGTGCCGGGTCAATAAGCGGCGAGCAGTACTTC. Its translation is CSAGSISGEQYF.

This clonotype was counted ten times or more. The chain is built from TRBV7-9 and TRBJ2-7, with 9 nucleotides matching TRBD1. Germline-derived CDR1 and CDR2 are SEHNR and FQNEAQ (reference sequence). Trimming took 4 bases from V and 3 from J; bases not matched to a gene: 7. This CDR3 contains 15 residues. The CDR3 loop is CASSSTGTGYYEQYF. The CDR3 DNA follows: TGTGCCAGCAGCTCGACCGGGACAGGGTACTACGAGCAGTACTTC.

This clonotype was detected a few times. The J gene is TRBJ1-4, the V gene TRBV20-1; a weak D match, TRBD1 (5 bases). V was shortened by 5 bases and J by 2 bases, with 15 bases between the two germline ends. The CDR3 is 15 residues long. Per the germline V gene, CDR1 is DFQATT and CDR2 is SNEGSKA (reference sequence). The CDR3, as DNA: TGCAGTGCTGAGGGACGGCTAAGGACTAATGAAAAACTGTTTTTT. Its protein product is CSAEGRLRTNEKLFF.

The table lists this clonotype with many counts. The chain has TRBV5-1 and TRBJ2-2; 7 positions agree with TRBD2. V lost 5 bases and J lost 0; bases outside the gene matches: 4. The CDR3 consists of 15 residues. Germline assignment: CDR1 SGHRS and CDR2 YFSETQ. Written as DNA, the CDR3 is TGCGCCAGCAGTTCTAGCGGATCGAACACCGGGGAGCTGTTTTTT. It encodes CASSSSGSNTGELFF.

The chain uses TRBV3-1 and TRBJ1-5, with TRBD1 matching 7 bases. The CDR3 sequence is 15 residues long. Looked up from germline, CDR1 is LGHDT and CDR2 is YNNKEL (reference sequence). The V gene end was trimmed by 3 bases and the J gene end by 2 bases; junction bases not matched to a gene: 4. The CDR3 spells CASSHGTVGNQPQHF. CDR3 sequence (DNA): TGTGCCAGCAGCCATGGGACAGTCGGCAATCAGCCCCAGCATTTT.

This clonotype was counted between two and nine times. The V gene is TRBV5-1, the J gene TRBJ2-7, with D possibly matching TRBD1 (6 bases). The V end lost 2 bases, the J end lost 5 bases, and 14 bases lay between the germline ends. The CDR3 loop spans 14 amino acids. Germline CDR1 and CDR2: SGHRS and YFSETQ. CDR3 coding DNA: TGCGCCAGCAGCTTTCCTACCAGGGGTGACGAGCAGTACTTC. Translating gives CASSFPTRGDEQYF.

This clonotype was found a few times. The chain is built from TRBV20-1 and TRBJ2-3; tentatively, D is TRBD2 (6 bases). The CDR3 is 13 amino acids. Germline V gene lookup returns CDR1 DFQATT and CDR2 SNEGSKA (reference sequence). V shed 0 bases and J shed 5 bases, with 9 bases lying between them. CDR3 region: CSARDVAVDTQYF. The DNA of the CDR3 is TGCAGTGCTAGAGATGTAGCGGTAGATACGCAGTATTTT.

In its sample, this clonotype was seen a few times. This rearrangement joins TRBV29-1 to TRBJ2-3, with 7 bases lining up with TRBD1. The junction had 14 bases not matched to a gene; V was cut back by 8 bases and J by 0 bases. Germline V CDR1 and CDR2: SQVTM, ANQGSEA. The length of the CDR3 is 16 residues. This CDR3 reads CSFGQAGSDSTDTQYF. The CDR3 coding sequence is TGCAGCTTTGGACAGGCGGGTTCTGATAGCACAGATACGCAGTATTTT.

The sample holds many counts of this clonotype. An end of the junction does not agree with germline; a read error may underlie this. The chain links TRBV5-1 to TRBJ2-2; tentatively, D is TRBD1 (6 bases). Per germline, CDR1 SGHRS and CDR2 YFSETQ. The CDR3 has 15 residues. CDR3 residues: CASSLSGANTGELFF. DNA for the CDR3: TGTGCCAGCAGCTTATCAGGGGCGAACACCGGGGAGCTGTTTTTT.

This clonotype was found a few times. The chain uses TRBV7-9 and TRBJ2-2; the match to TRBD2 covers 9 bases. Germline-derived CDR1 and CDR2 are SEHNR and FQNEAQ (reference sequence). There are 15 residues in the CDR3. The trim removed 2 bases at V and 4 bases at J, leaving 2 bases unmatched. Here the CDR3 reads CASSLLAGPTGELFF. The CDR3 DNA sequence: TGTGCCAGCAGCTTACTAGCGGGACCCACCGGGGAGCTGTTTTTT.

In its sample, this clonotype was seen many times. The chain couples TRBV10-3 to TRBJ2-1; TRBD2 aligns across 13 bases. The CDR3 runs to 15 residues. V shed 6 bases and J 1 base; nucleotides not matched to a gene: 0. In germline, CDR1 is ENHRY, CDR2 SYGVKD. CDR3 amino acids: CAIRTSGGSYNEQFF. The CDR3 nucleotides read TGTGCCATCAGGACTAGCGGGGGGTCCTACAATGAGCAGTTCTTC.

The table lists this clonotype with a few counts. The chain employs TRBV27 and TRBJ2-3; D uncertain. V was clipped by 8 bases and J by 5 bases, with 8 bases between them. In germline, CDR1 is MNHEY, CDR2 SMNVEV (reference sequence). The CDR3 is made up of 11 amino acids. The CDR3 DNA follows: TGTGCCAGCGCTAGACAAGATACGCAGTATTTT. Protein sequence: CASARQDTQYF.

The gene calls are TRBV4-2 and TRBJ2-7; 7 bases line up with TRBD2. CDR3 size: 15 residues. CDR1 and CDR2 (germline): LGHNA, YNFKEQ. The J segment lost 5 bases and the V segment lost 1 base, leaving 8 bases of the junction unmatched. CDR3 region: CASSQAWGRADEQYF. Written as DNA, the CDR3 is TGTGCCAGCAGCCAAGCGTGGGGGAGGGCCGACGAGCAGTACTTC.

Written as DNA, the CDR3 is TGTGCCAGCAGTTACCGGGTGGACCAGGGGGCGTACGAGCAGTACTTC. It is translated as CASSYRVDQGAYEQYF. This chain connects TRBV6-5 to TRBJ2-7, with 8 positions matching TRBD1. With V trimmed by 2 bases and J by 4 bases, 10 bases remained unmatched. Per germline, CDR1 MNHEY and CDR2 SVGAGI. This CDR3 has 16 residues.

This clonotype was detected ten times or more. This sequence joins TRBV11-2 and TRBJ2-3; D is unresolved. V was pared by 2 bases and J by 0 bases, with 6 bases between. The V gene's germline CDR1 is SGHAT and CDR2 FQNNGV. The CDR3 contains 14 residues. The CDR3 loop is CASSLSASTDTQYF. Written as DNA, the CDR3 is TGTGCCAGCAGCTTATCAGCTAGCACAGATACGCAGTATTTT.

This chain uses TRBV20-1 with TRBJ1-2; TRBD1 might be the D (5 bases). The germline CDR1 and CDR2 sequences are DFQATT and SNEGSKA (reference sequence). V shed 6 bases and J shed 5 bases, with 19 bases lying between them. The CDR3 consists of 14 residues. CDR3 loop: CSAKDRGRWYGYTF. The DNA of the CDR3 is TGCAGTGCAAAAGACAGAGGGAGGTGGTATGGCTACACCTTC.

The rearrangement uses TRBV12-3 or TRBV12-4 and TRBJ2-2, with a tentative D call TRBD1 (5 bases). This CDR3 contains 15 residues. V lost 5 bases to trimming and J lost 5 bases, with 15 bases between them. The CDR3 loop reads CASSQRNRRTGELFF. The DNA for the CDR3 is TGTGCCAGCAGTCAACGCAACAGGAGAACCGGGGAGCTGTTTTTT.

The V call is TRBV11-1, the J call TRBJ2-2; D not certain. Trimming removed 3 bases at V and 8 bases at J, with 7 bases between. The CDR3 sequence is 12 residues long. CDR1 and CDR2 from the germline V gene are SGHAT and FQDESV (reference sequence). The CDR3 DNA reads TGTGCCAGCAGCTTCATGAGGGGGGAGCTGTTTTTT. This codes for CASSFMRGELFF.

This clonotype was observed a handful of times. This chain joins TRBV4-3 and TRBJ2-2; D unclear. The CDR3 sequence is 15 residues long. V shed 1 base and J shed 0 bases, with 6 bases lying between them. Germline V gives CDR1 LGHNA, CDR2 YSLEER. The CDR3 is CASSQGTPNTGELFF. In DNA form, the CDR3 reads TGCGCCAGCAGCCAAGGGACGCCGAACACCGGGGAGCTGTTTTTT.

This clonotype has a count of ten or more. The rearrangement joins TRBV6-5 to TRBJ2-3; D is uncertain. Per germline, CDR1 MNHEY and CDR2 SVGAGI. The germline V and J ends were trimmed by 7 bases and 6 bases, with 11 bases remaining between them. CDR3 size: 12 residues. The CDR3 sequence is CASNQIGDTQYF. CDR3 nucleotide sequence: TGTGCCAGCAATCAGATTGGCGATACGCAGTATTTT.

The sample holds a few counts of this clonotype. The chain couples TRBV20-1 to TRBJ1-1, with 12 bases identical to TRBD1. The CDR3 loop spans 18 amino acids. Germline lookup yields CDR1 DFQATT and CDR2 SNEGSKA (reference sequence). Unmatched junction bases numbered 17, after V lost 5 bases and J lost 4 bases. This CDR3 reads CSARHRDRGHPGSTEAFF. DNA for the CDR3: TGCAGTGCTCGCCACCGGGACAGGGGGCACCCAGGGAGCACTGAAGCTTTCTTT.

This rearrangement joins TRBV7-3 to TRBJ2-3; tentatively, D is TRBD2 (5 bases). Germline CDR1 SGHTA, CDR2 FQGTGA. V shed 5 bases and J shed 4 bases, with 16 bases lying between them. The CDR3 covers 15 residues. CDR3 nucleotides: TGTGCCAGCAGCCGCGACTCTATTAGCGCAGATACGCAGTATTTT. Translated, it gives CASSRDSISADTQYF.

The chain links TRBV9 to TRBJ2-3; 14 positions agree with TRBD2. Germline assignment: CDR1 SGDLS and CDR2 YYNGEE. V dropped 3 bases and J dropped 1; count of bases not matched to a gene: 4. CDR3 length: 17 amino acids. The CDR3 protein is CASSGRTSGGRTDTQYF. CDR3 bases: TGTGCCAGCAGCGGACGGACTAGCGGGGGGCGCACAGATACGCAGTATTTT. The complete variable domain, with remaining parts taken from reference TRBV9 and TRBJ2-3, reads DSGVTQTPKHLITATGQRVTLRCSPRSGDLSVYWYQQSLDQGLQFLIQYYNGEERAKGNILERFSAQQFPDLHSELNLSSLELGDSALYFCASSGRTSGGRTDTQYFGPGTRLTVL.

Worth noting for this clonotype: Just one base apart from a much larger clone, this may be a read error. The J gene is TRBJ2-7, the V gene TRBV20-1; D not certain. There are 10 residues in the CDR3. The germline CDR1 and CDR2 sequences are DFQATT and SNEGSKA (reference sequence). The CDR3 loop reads CSARENERYF. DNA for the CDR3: TGCAGTGCTAGGGAAAACGAGCGGTACTTC.

CDR3 region: CSAINPEAGGGYNEQFF. In nucleotides, the CDR3 is TGCAGTGCCATTAACCCGGAGGCGGGGGGGGGGTACAATGAGCAGTTCTTC. The rearrangement uses TRBV20-1 and TRBJ2-1; 9 bases match TRBD2. The CDR3 is 17 residues long. The germline V gene has CDR1 DFQATT and CDR2 SNEGSKA (reference sequence). V lost 6 bases to trimming and J lost 4 bases; unmatched junction nucleotides: 16.

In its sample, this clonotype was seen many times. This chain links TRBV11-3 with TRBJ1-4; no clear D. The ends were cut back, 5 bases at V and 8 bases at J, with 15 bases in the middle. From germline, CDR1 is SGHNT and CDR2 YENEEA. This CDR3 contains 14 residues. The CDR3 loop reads CASSRGYRGEKLFF. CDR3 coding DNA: TGTGCCAGCAGCCGGGGTTACCGCGGAGAAAAACTGTTTTTT.

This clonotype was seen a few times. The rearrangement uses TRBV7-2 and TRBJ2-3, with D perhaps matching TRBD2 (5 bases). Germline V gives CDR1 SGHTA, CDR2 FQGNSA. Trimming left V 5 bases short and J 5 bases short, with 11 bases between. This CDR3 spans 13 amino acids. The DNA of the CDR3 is TGTGCCAGCAGCCGGGAAGTTCGAGATACGCAGTATTTT. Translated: CASSREVRDTQYF.

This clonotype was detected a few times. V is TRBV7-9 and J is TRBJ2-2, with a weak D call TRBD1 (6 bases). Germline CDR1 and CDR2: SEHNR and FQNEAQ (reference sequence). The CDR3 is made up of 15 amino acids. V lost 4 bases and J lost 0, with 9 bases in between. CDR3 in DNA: TGTGCCAGCAGCTGGGGGCCCACGAACACCGGGGAGCTGTTTTTT. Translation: CASSWGPTNTGELFF.

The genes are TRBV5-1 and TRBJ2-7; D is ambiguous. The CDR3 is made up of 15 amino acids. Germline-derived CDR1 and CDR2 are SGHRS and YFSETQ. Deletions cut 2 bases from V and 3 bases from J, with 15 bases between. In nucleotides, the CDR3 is TGCGCCAGCAGCTTAACGAGCCTAGTAATCTACGAGCAGTACTTC. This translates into CASSLTSLVIYEQYF.